The 8 T cell receptor beta chains given below trace back to one sample, sequenced in a study of cytomegalovirus exposure and HLA in healthy donors (dated by TCRdb to the late 2010s). The library relied on the immunoSEQ multiplex PCR assay. The multiplex PCR relied on a mix of 60 forward primers for TCR Vbeta segments and 13 reverse primers for TCR Jbeta segments. This is the immuneACCESS table as TCRdb keeps it, with only in-frame sequences that have V and J called. A part of the clones is gone; compared with another copy, unresolved V genes explain less than half, and the rest is unexplained. The sample table records fewer than 150,000 clones; roughly three quarters of these occur just once. The ten largest clones capture 5% to 5.5% of the sample. What was sequenced was PBMCs. The source is a male donor in good health and CMV-seronegative.

J is TRBJ2-1 and V is TRBV6-1; perhaps TRBD2 as D (6 bases). The CDR3 consists of 15 residues. Between the trimmed V and J ends, which lost 4 bases and 6 bases, there was a span of 16 bases. Per germline, CDR1 MNHNS and CDR2 SASEGT. CDR3 sequence (DNA): TGTGCCAGCAGTGTTATGGGGGTAGCGGCCAATGAGCAGTTCTTC. Translation: CASSVMGVAANEQFF.

The J gene is TRBJ1-1, the V gene TRBV5-4; a possible D gene is TRBD1 (6 bases). The V gene's germline CDR1 is SGHNT and CDR2 YYREEE (reference sequence). This CDR3 contains 16 residues. The V end lost 4 bases, the J end lost 4 bases, and 20 bases lay between the germline ends. The CDR3 sequence is CASSPGQTPVGTEAFF. In DNA, the CDR3 is TGTGCCAGCAGCCCCGGACAGACCCCTGTGGGCACTGAAGCTTTCTTT.

The gene calls are TRBV11-2 and TRBJ2-7; TRBD1 is a possible D gene (6 bases). CDR3 length equals 14 residues. CDR1 is SGHAT and CDR2 is FQNNGV in the germline V gene. The V end was cut by 4 bases, the J end by 2 bases, with 12 bases between. The CDR3 spells CASSSSTGPYEQYF. CDR3 DNA: TGTGCCAGCAGCTCATCGACAGGCCCCTACGAGCAGTACTTC. The variable domain in full, completed from reference TRBV11-2 and TRBJ2-7, reads EAGVAQSPRYKIIEKRQSVAFWCNPISGHATLYWYQQILGQGPKLLIQFQNNGVVDDSQLPKDRFSAERLKGVDSTLKIQPAKLEDSAVYLCASSSSTGPYEQYFGPGTRLTVT.

This clone was seen just once. J is TRBJ2-1 and V is TRBV29-1; tentatively, D is TRBD1 (6 bases). V lost 3 bases and J lost 8, with 11 bases in between. This CDR3 contains 12 residues. Germline assignment: CDR1 SQVTM and CDR2 ANQGSEA. CDR3 in amino acids: CSVEDSSYEQFF. Written as DNA, the CDR3 is TGCAGCGTTGAGGACAGCAGTTATGAGCAGTTCTTC.

This chain joins TRBV9 and TRBJ1-4, with 10 bases identical to TRBD1. The length of the CDR3 is 13 residues. V lost 3 bases and J lost 7; bases outside the gene matches: 0. Germline values: CDR1 SGDLS, CDR2 YYNGEE. CDR3 sequence (DNA): TGTGCCAGCAGCGGGACAGGGGGTGAAAAACTGTTTTTT. Amino acid sequence: CASSGTGGEKLFF.

This clone was seen more than once but under ten times. Other DNA sequences of this sample code for an identical CDR3. This chain uses TRBV5-1 with TRBJ1-1; no reliable D call. Germline values: CDR1 SGHRS, CDR2 YFSETQ. V gave up 0 bases and J gave up 2 bases, with 8 bases separating them. The CDR3 has 14 residues. The CDR3 loop reads CASSLASSNTEAFF. DNA for the CDR3: TGCGCCAGCAGCTTGGCTTCCAGTAACACTGAAGCTTTCTTT.

The chain recombines TRBV7-2 with TRBJ2-3, with D possibly matching TRBD1 (6 bases). The CDR3 covers 13 residues. Between the trimmed V and J ends, which lost 5 bases and 2 bases, there was a span of 8 bases. CDR1 SGHTA and CDR2 FQGNSA come from the germline V gene. CDR3 coding DNA: TGTGCCAGCAGCCGGGACAACACAGATACGCAGTATTTT. This gives the protein CASSRDNTDTQYF.

CDR3 in DNA: TGCGCCAGCACCGAGGGTGATATCTACGAGCAGTACTTC. Encoded protein: CASTEGDIYEQYF. The chain combines TRBV5-1 with TRBJ2-7, with D perhaps matching TRBD2 (5 bases). The CDR3 is 13 residues long. The V and J ends lost 6 bases and 3 bases respectively, with 13 bases between them. CDR1 and CDR2 (germline): SGHRS, YFSETQ.